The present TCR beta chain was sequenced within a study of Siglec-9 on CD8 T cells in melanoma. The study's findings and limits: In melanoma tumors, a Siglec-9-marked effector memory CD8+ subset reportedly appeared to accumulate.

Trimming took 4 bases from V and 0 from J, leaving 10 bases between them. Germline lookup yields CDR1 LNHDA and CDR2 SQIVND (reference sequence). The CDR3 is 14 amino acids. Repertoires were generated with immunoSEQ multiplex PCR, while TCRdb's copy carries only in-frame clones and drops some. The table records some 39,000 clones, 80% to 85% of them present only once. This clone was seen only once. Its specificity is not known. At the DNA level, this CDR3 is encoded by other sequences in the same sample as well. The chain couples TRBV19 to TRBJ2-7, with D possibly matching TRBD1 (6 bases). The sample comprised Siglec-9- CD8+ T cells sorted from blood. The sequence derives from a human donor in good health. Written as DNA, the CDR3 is TGTGCCAGTAGTAAGGGGGAATCCTCCTACGAGCAGTACTTC. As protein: CASSKGESSYEQYF.